Listed below are T cell receptor beta chains from one sample, sequenced in a study of blood T cell repertoires in COVID-19. Assay used: immunoSEQ multiplex PCR; TCRdb lists only in-frame clones, some missing. In the table there are fewer than 300,000 clones, approximately 92% of which are singletons. Sample: PBMCs or T cells enriched from blood (not recorded which). The receptors derive from a woman aged 30 to 39 who had recovered from COVID-19. Both conserved end residues are part of each CDR3. D genes are given only for firm matches. The size entry is marked missing in some rows and otherwise reads once, few, many or a size class.

v_gene	abundance	j_gene	d_gene	CDR3nt	CDR3aa
TRBV12-3/TRBV12-4	.	TRBJ1-1	.	TGTGCCAGCAGTTTAGGGGGGCTTACTGAAGCTTTCTTT	CASSLGGLTEAFF
TRBV2	once	TRBJ2-3	.	TGTGCCAGCACTGGCCTAGGTGCCACAGATACGCAGTATTTT	CASTGLGATDTQYF
TRBV25-1	.	TRBJ2-1	TRBD2	TGTGCCAGCAGTGAAGAGGCTAGCGGGAGTTATGAGCAGTTCTTC	CASSEEASGSYEQFF
TRBV6-1	.	TRBJ1-1	.	TGTGCCAGCAGTGAATTTGCTACGAACACTGAAGCTTTCTTT	CASSEFATNTEAFF
TRBV7-2	.	TRBJ2-3	TRBD2	TGTGCCAGCAGCCTAAGACTAGCGGGAGTAACAGATACGCAGTATTTT	CASSLRLAGVTDTQYF
TRBV6-5	.	TRBJ2-5	.	TGTGCCAGCAGAAGGACAGCTCAAGAGACCCAGTACTTC	CASRRTAQETQYF
TRBV5-1	.	TRBJ1-4	TRBD1	TGCGCCAGCAGCATCGGGACAGGTGAAAAACTGTTTTTT	CASSIGTGEKLFF
TRBV24-1	.	TRBJ2-5	.	TGTGCCACCAGTGATGTGTCGAGGGATAGGCAAGAGACCCAGTACTTC	CATSDVSRDRQETQYF
TRBV21-1	.	TRBJ2-1	.	TGTGCCAGCCTAAAAAAGCGGGACCGGAGAGAGCAGTTCTTC	CASLKKRDRREQFF
TRBV7-9	once	TRBJ2-2	TRBD2	TGTGCCAGCTCTAGATCATCCGGGACTAGCGGGTCCGGGGAGCTGTTTTTT	CASSRSSGTSGSGELFF
TRBV10-2	.	TRBJ2-7	TRBD2	TGCGCCAGCAGTGACGCAGCGGGAGGGCCTTTGGAGCAGTACTTC	CASSDAAGGPLEQYF
TRBV25-1	.	TRBJ2-5	TRBD1	TGTGCCAGCAGTTTATGGACAGGGAAGAAAGAGACCCAGTACTTC	CASSLWTGKKETQYF
TRBV7-9	few	TRBJ1-2	TRBD1	TGTGCCAGCAGCTTTGGACAGGGGGCCGGGGTTGATGGCTACACCTTC	CASSFGQGAGVDGYTF
TRBV19	.	TRBJ2-6	TRBD1	TGTGCCAGTAGTATATCCGGGACAGTGGGTTCTGGGGCCAACGTCCTGACTTTC	CASSISGTVGSGANVLTF
TRBV6-5	.	TRBJ1-1	TRBD1	TGTGCCAGCAGCAAGGGACAGATGAACACTGAAGCTTTCTTT	CASSKGQMNTEAFF
TRBV19	.	TRBJ2-3	TRBD2	TGTGCCAGCAACACCCCCGGGACTAGCGGTTCTCCGAACCGAACAGATACGCAGTATTTT	CASNTPGTSGSPNRTDTQYF
TRBV18	.	TRBJ2-7	TRBD1	TGTGCCAGCTCACTCACAGGGGGCCCGTCCTACGAGCAGTACTTC	CASSLTGGPSYEQYF
TRBV11-1	.	TRBJ2-5	.	TGTGCCAGCAGCCTAGCGAGAGAGACCCAGTACTTC	CASSLARETQYF
TRBV7-3	.	TRBJ2-1	.	TGTGCCAGCAGCCTACTAGGAGGGTTCAATGAGCAGTTCTTC	CASSLLGGFNEQFF
TRBV15	once	TRBJ2-2	TRBD1	TGTGCCACCAGCCTAGCAAGGGGGCCAACCGGGGAGCTGTTTTTT	CATSLARGPTGELFF
TRBV15	.	TRBJ2-7	TRBD1	TGTGCCACCAGCAGAGTGGAGACAGGGTCCTACGAGCAGTACTTC	CATSRVETGSYEQYF
TRBV10-1	.	TRBJ2-7	TRBD2	TGCGCCAGCAGTGAGTCGACGGCTAGCGGCTACGAGCAGTACTTC	CASSESTASGYEQYF
TRBV18	.	TRBJ1-2	.	TGTGCCAGCTCACCACCTGCCGGTTCTAACTATGGCTACACCTTC	CASSPPAGSNYGYTF
TRBV19	.	TRBJ2-7	TRBD1	TGTGCCAGTAGTTCCGGGACAGGGACCGGGTACGAGCAGTACTTC	CASSSGTGTGYEQYF
TRBV28	.	TRBJ2-3	.	TGTGCCAGCAGGGGGGCGGAAGCCCGAACTAGCACAGATACGCAGTATTTT	CASRGAEARTSTDTQYF
TRBV2	.	TRBJ1-3	.	TGTGCCAGCAGTCGACAACAGGTATCCACTGGAAACACCATATATTTT	CASSRQQVSTGNTIYF
TRBV5-1	.	TRBJ2-1	.	TGCGCCAGCAGCTTGGACCCGACTAGCTACAATGAGCAGTTCTTC	CASSLDPTSYNEQFF
TRBV5-4	.	TRBJ2-7	.	TGTGCCAGCAGCTTGGCGGCTCCCTCACAGAGCTCCTACGAGCAGTACTTC	CASSLAAPSQSSYEQYF
TRBV6-5	few	TRBJ1-5	.	TGTGCCAGCAGGGTAGGGGGTCGGAGCAATCAGCCCCAGCATTTT	CASRVGGRSNQPQHF
TRBV2	.	TRBJ2-1	TRBD2	TGTGCCAGCAGACGACTAGCGGGAGTCGTTGAGCAGTTCTTC	CASRRLAGVVEQFF
TRBV28	.	TRBJ2-3	TRBD2	TGTGCCAGCAGTTTTGGGCTAGCGGGAGTCTCGCTTCGAGATACGCAGTATTTT	CASSFGLAGVSLRDTQYF
TRBV5-1	.	TRBJ1-3	.	TGCGCCAGCAGCTTGGCCCCAGGGTTCTCTGGAAACACCATATATTTT	CASSLAPGFSGNTIYF
TRBV7-9	.	TRBJ2-7	TRBD1	TGTGCCAGCAGCCTCTCGTTGACAGGGGGCCGGTACGAGCAGTACTTC	CASSLSLTGGRYEQYF
TRBV19	.	TRBJ2-5	TRBD2	TGTGCCAGTAGTGAGGCGGGAGTGGTCCCAGAGACCCAGTACTTC	CASSEAGVVPETQYF
TRBV5-1	.	TRBJ1-4	TRBD1	TGCGCCAGCAGCCCGGTACAGGGGCTTGAAAAACTGTTTTTT	CASSPVQGLEKLFF
TRBV5-1	.	TRBJ2-1	TRBD2	TGCGCCAGCAGCCCTGGTCTGACTAGCGGGATCAATGAGCAGTTCTTC	CASSPGLTSGINEQFF
TRBV5-4	.	TRBJ1-6	.	TGTGCCAGCAGCCCCCAAGGGGGTTCACCCCTCCACTTT	CASSPQGGSPLHF
TRBV18	.	TRBJ2-7	.	TGTGCCAGCTCACCTAGGACAGCCTACGAGCAGTACTTC	CASSPRTAYEQYF
TRBV29-1	.	TRBJ2-3	TRBD2	TGCAGCGTCGGGAGGACTAGCGGGACCCCAGATACGCAGTATTTT	CSVGRTSGTPDTQYF
TRBV5-1	.	TRBJ2-2	.	TGCGCCAGCAGCTCCGGACAGAACACCGGGGAGCTGTTTTTT	CASSSGQNTGELFF
TRBV28	.	TRBJ2-7	.	TGTGCCAGCAGTTCCCCATACGAGCAGTACTTC	CASSSPYEQYF
TRBV28	.	TRBJ2-7	TRBD1	TGTGCCAGCAGTTTAACCGGGACAGGGATAAGTCCCGAGCAGTACTTC	CASSLTGTGISPEQYF
TRBV7-3	.	TRBJ2-5	.	TGTGCCAGCAGCCCCCGTGGTCGCGCCCAAGAGACCCAGTACTTC	CASSPRGRAQETQYF
TRBV5-4	.	TRBJ1-1	TRBD1	TGTGCCAGCAGCCCGGCGACAGGGGGCTTCTCTGAAGCTTTCTTT	CASSPATGGFSEAFF
TRBV6-2/TRBV6-3	few	TRBJ2-6	.	TGTGCCAGCAGTCGACGGGTCTCTGGGGCCAACGTCCTGACTTTC	CASSRRVSGANVLTF
TRBV27	.	TRBJ2-7	.	TGTGCCAGCAGTTTAATGGGTGGAGTTAACTACGAGCAGTACTTC	CASSLMGGVNYEQYF